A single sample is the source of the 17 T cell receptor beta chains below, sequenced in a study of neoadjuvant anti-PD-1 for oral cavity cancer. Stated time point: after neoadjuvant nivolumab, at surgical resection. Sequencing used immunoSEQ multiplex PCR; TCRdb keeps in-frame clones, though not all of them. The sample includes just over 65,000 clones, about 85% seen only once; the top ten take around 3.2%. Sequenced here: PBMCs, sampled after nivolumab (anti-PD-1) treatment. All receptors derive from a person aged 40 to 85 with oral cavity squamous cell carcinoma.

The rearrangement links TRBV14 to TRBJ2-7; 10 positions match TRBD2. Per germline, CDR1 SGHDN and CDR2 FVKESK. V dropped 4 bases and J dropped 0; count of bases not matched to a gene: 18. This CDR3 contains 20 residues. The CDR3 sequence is CASSRPAGGREPIDSYEQYF. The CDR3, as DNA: TGTGCCAGCAGCCGACCAGCGGGAGGGAGAGAGCCCATAGACTCCTACGAGCAGTACTTC.

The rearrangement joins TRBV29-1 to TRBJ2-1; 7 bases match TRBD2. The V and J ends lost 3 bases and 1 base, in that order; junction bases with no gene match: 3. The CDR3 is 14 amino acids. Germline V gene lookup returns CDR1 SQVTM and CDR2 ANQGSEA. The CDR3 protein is CSVDISGSYNEQFF. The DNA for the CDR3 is TGCAGCGTTGATATTAGCGGGTCCTACAATGAGCAGTTCTTC.

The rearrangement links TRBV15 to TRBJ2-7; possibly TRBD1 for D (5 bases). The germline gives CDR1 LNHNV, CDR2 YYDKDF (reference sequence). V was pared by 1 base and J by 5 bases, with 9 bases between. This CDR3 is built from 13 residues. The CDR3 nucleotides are TGTGCCACCAGCAGAGTTCCAGGGCACGAGCAGTACTTC. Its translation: CATSRVPGHEQYF. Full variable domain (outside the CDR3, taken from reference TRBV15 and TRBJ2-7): DAMVIQNPRYQVTQFGKPVTLSCSQTLNHNVMYWYQQKSSQAPKLLFHYYDKDFNNEADTPDNFQSRRPNTSFCFLDIRSPGLGDTAMYLCATSRVPGHEQYFGPGTRLTVT.

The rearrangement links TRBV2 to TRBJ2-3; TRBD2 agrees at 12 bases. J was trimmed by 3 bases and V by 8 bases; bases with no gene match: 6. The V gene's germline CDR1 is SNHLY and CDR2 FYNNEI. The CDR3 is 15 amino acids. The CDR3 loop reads CASLRLAGVTDTQYF. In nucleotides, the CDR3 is TGTGCCAGCCTTAGACTAGCGGGAGTTACAGATACGCAGTATTTT. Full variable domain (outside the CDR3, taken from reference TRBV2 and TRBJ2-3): EPEVTQTPSHQVTQMGQEVILRCVPISNHLYFYWYRQILGQKVEFLVSFYNNEISEKSEIFDDQFSVERPDGSNFTLKIRSTKLEDSAMYFCASLRLAGVTDTQYFGPGTRLTVL.

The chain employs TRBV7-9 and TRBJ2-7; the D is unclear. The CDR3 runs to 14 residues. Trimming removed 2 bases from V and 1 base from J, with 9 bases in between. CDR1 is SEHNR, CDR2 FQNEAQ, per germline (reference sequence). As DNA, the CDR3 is TGTGCCAGCAGCTTAAGCCAGGTTTCCTACGAGCAGTACTTC. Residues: CASSLSQVSYEQYF.

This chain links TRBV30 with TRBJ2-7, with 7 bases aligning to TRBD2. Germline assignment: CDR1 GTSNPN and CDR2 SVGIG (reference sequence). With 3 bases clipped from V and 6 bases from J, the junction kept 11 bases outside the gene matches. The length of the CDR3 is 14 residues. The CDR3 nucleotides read TGTGCCTGGAGGAAGACCAGCGGGATCGGCGAGCAGTACTTC. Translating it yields CAWRKTSGIGEQYF.

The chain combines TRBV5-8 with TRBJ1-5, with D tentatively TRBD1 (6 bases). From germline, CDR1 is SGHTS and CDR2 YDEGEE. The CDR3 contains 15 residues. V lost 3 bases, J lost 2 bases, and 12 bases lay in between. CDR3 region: CASSSGQFRNQPQHF. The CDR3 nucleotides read TGTGCCAGCAGCTCTGGACAGTTCCGCAATCAGCCCCAGCATTTT.

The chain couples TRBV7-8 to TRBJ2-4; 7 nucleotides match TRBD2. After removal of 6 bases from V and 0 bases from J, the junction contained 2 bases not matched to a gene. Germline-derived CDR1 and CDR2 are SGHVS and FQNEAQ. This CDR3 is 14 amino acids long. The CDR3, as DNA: TGTGCCAGCAGTGTAGCGGGAGCCAAAAACATTCAGTACTTC. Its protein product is CASSVAGAKNIQYF.

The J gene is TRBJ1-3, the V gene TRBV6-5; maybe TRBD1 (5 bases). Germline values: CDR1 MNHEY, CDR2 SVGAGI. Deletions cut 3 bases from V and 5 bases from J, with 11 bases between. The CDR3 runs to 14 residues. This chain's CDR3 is CASSYSGKRNTIYF. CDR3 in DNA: TGTGCCAGCAGTTATTCAGGGAAACGAAACACCATATATTTT.

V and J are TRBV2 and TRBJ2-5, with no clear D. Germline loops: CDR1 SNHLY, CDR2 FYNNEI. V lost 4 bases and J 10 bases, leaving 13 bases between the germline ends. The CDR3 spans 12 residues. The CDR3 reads CASSAPRDRQYF. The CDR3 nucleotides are TGTGCCAGCAGTGCCCCAAGGGATCGCCAGTACTTC.

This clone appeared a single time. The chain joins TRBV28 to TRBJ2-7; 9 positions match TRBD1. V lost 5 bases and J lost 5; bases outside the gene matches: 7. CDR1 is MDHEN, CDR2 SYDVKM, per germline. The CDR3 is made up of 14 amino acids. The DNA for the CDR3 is TGTGCCAGCAGTGGGACAGGGTTTGTCCACGAGCAGTACTTC. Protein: CASSGTGFVHEQYF.

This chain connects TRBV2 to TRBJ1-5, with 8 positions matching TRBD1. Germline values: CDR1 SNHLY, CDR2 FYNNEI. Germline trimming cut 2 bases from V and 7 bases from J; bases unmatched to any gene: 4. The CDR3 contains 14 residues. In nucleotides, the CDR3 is TGTGCCAGCAGTGAACAGGGGGCTGGACAGCCCCAGCATTTT. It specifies CASSEQGAGQPQHF.

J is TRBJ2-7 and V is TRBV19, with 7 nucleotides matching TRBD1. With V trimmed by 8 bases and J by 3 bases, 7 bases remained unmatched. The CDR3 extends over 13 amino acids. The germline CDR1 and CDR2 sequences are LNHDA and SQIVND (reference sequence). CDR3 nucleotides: TGTGCCAGTTCGAGACAGGGAAACTACGAGCAGTACTTC. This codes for CASSRQGNYEQYF.

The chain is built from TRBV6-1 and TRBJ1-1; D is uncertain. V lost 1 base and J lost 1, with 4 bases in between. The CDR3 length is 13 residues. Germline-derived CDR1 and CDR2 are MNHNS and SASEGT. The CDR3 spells CASSEVENTEAFF. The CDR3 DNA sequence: TGTGCCAGCAGTGAAGTTGAGAACACTGAAGCTTTCTTT.

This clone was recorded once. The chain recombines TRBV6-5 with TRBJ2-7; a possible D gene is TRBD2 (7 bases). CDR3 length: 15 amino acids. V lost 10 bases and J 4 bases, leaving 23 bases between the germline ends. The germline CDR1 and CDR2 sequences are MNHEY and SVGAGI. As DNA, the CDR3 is TGTGCCATCGAAGTGTGGGGGGGCGCGTGGTACGAGCAGTACTTC. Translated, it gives CAIEVWGGAWYEQYF.

The CDR3 sequence is CASSVTGPSGNTIYF. DNA for the CDR3: TGTGCCAGCAGTGTGACAGGACCCTCTGGAAACACCATATATTTT. J is TRBJ1-3 and V is TRBV6-5; maybe TRBD1 (6 bases). There are 15 residues in the CDR3. V was pared by 5 bases and J by 0 bases, with 11 bases between. CDR1 and CDR2 (germline): MNHEY, SVGAGI.

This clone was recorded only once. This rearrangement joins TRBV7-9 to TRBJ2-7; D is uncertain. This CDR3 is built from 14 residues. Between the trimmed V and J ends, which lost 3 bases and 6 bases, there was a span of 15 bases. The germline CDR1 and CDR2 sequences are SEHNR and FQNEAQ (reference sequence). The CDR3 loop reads CASSLDILVIEQYF. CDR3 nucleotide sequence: TGTGCCAGCAGCTTGGATATCCTAGTTATCGAGCAGTACTTC.